This T cell receptor beta chain is drawn from a study of immune characterization of retroperitoneal liposarcoma. Using its own MiXCR run on the PCR reads, TCRdb lists one record per CDR3 protein. Of 3,100 or so distinct CDR3 sequences detected, roughly 45% appear once; the ten largest clones hold roughly 37%. CDR3 size: 19 residues. Trimming took 1 base from V and 0 from J, leaving 19 bases between them. Germline CDR1 MNHEY, CDR2 SMNVEV (reference sequence). The sequencing sample was made of tumor tissue. The rearrangement joins TRBV27 to TRBJ2-1; D gene uncertain. This clonotype was obtained from a male donor with retroperitoneal liposarcoma. The CDR3 region has the DNA TGTGCCAGCAGTTTATTAGCATTGAATGGAGAGAGCTCCTACAATGAGCAGTTCTTC. The encoded protein is CASSLLALNGESSYNEQFF.